Listed below are T cell receptor beta chains from one sample, sequenced in a study of early T cells in non-severe SARS-CoV-2 infection. MiXCR, run by TCRdb on the 5' RACE reads, gives a single entry per CDR3 protein. This sample has tens of thousands of distinct CDR3 sequences, with 9.5% to 15% found just once. Material: whole blood, obtained at baseline. The receptors here all came from an adult who was a healthcare worker with PCR-confirmed SARS-CoV-2 infection or an uninfected control (not recorded which). Both conserved end residues are part of each CDR3. Fields, in order: V gene, clone size, D gene, J gene, CDR3 DNA, CDR3 protein. A D gene is named only where the DNA matches it firmly. Expanded clones get a size class; other rows say once, few or many, or leave the size out.

v_call: TRBV7-8; clone_size: NA; d_call: NA; j_call: TRBJ1-4; cdr3_nt: TGTGCCAGCAGCTTAGCGGTCGCGGAACTGTTTTTT; cdr3_aa: CASSLAVAELFF
v_call: TRBV15; clone_size: few; d_call: NA; j_call: TRBJ1-3; cdr3_nt: TGTGCCACCAGCCCCGGTGGTTCTGGAAACACCATATATTTT; cdr3_aa: CATSPGGSGNTIYF
v_call: TRBV11-2; clone_size: NA; d_call: NA; j_call: TRBJ2-7; cdr3_nt: TGTGCCAGCAGGAGACAGGCCAGCTACGAGCAGTACTTC; cdr3_aa: CASRRQASYEQYF
v_call: TRBV5-8; clone_size: few; d_call: NA; j_call: TRBJ2-1; cdr3_nt: TGTGCCAGCAGCCATGGACAGTACGGGAATGAGCAGTTCTTC; cdr3_aa: CASSHGQYGNEQFF
v_call: TRBV3-1; clone_size: NA; d_call: NA; j_call: TRBJ2-7; cdr3_nt: TGTGCCAGCGGACACCCAAGCTCCTACGAGCAGTACTTC; cdr3_aa: CASGHPSSYEQYF
v_call: TRBV3-1; clone_size: NA; d_call: NA; j_call: TRBJ2-7; cdr3_nt: TGTGCCAGCAGCCAAGCAACGGGGGATTCCTACGAGCAGTACTTC; cdr3_aa: CASSQATGDSYEQYF
v_call: TRBV5-6; clone_size: NA; d_call: TRBD1; j_call: TRBJ1-5; cdr3_nt: TGTGCCAGCAGCCTGGGGACAGGGGACCAGCCCCAGCATTTT; cdr3_aa: CASSLGTGDQPQHF
v_call: TRBV12-3/TRBV12-4; clone_size: NA; d_call: NA; j_call: TRBJ1-2; cdr3_nt: TGTGCCAGCAGTTTAACAGAGTACTATGGCTACACCTTC; cdr3_aa: CASSLTEYYGYTF
v_call: TRBV7-8; clone_size: few; d_call: NA; j_call: TRBJ2-7; cdr3_nt: TGTGCCAGCAGCTTAATGTCCGGGACCGAGCAGTACTTC; cdr3_aa: CASSLMSGTEQYF
v_call: TRBV11-2; clone_size: few; d_call: TRBD2; j_call: TRBJ2-1; cdr3_nt: TGTGCCAGCAGCTACCTAGCGGCGAGCTCCTACAATGAGCAGTTCTTC; cdr3_aa: CASSYLAASSYNEQFF
v_call: TRBV6-1; clone_size: few; d_call: NA; j_call: TRBJ1-5; cdr3_nt: TGTGCCAGCAAGTATAGCAATCAGCCCCAGCATTTT; cdr3_aa: CASKYSNQPQHF
v_call: TRBV18; clone_size: NA; d_call: NA; j_call: TRBJ1-3; cdr3_nt: TGTGCCAGCTCACCAAACAAGATCCAGGACACCATATATTTT; cdr3_aa: CASSPNKIQDTIYF
v_call: TRBV6-1; clone_size: many; d_call: TRBD1; j_call: TRBJ2-1; cdr3_nt: TGTGCCAGCAGGGGATTTGGGCGACAGGGGTCCCTCTTC; cdr3_aa: CASRGFGRQGSLF
v_call: TRBV3-1; clone_size: few; d_call: TRBD2; j_call: TRBJ2-7; cdr3_nt: TGTGCCAGCAGGGGGACTACCTACGAGCAGTACTTC; cdr3_aa: CASRGTTYEQYF
v_call: TRBV7-2; clone_size: few; d_call: NA; j_call: TRBJ2-6; cdr3_nt: TGTGCCAGCAGCTTAGAGGCGGACACTGGGGCCAACGTCCTGACTTTC; cdr3_aa: CASSLEADTGANVLTF
v_call: TRBV18; clone_size: NA; d_call: NA; j_call: TRBJ2-3; cdr3_nt: TGTGCCAGCTCAACGATACCTGCGGGACACGATACGCAGTATTTT; cdr3_aa: CASSTIPAGHDTQYF
v_call: TRBV9; clone_size: NA; d_call: NA; j_call: TRBJ2-7; cdr3_nt: TGTGCCAGCAGCATAAAACCGGGAACCCGCTACGAGCAGTACTTC; cdr3_aa: CASSIKPGTRYEQYF
v_call: TRBV20-1; clone_size: few; d_call: NA; j_call: TRBJ2-3; cdr3_nt: TGCAGTGCTAGTTCCCAGAACACAGATACGCAGTATTTT; cdr3_aa: CSASSQNTDTQYF
v_call: TRBV11-2; clone_size: NA; d_call: NA; j_call: TRBJ1-6; cdr3_nt: TGTGCCAGCAGTGCAGGGGTCCTCTCCTATAATTCACCCCTCCACTTT; cdr3_aa: CASSAGVLSYNSPLHF
v_call: TRBV6-1; clone_size: NA; d_call: NA; j_call: TRBJ2-7; cdr3_nt: TGTGCCAGCAGTGAAGTAGGGAGCTCCTACGAGCAGTACTTC; cdr3_aa: CASSEVGSSYEQYF
v_call: TRBV12-3/TRBV12-4; clone_size: NA; d_call: TRBD2; j_call: TRBJ2-4; cdr3_nt: TGTGCCAGCAGTCCCAAAGTACTAGCGGGGGCCCAGTACTTC; cdr3_aa: CASSPKVLAGAQYF
v_call: TRBV7-2; clone_size: few; d_call: NA; j_call: TRBJ1-1; cdr3_nt: TGTGCCAGCAGCCCCATTAGCAACACTGAAGCTTTCTTT; cdr3_aa: CASSPISNTEAFF
v_call: TRBV29-1; clone_size: NA; d_call: NA; j_call: TRBJ1-1; cdr3_nt: TGCAGCGTTGCCAACGGACGGCTGAACACTGAAGCTTTCTTT; cdr3_aa: CSVANGRLNTEAFF
v_call: TRBV5-1; clone_size: many; d_call: TRBD2; j_call: TRBJ2-5; cdr3_nt: TGCGCCAGCAGCTCACCACGACTAGCGGGGACTGCGAGTTTAGCATATCAAGAGACCCAGTACTTC; cdr3_aa: CASSSPRLAGTASLAYQETQYF
v_call: TRBV5-4; clone_size: NA; d_call: NA; j_call: TRBJ2-7; cdr3_nt: TGTGCCAGCAGCTTGGGACAGGCGATCACCTACGAGCAGTACTTC; cdr3_aa: CASSLGQAITYEQYF
v_call: TRBV7-9; clone_size: few; d_call: NA; j_call: TRBJ1-1; cdr3_nt: TGTGCCAGCAGCTTAAGGCAGACCAACACTGAAGCTTTCTTT; cdr3_aa: CASSLRQTNTEAFF
v_call: TRBV20-1; clone_size: few; d_call: NA; j_call: TRBJ2-7; cdr3_nt: TGCAGTGCGACAGGGAAGCGGGACGAGCAGTACTTC; cdr3_aa: CSATGKRDEQYF
v_call: TRBV20-1; clone_size: few; d_call: NA; j_call: TRBJ2-6; cdr3_nt: TGCAGTGCTGCTGGCTCTGGGGCCAACGTCCTGACTTTC; cdr3_aa: CSAAGSGANVLTF
v_call: TRBV27; clone_size: many; d_call: NA; j_call: TRBJ1-4; cdr3_nt: TGTGCCAGCAGTATAAGACAGAATGAAAAACTGTTTTTT; cdr3_aa: CASSIRQNEKLFF
v_call: TRBV7-8; clone_size: many; d_call: NA; j_call: TRBJ2-3; cdr3_nt: TGTGCCAGCAGCGGGAGGGGGAGAGGTACAGATACGCAGTATTTT; cdr3_aa: CASSGRGRGTDTQYF
v_call: TRBV24-1; clone_size: many; d_call: TRBD1; j_call: TRBJ1-4; cdr3_nt: TGTGCCACCAGTGACCCATGCATCCCCAGGGGGCGATATGAAAAACTGTTTTTT; cdr3_aa: CATSDPCIPRGRYEKLFF
v_call: TRBV7-8; clone_size: few; d_call: TRBD1; j_call: TRBJ2-1; cdr3_nt: TGTGCCAGCAGCTTTGACAGGGACAATGAGCAGTTCTTC; cdr3_aa: CASSFDRDNEQFF
v_call: TRBV7-9; clone_size: few; d_call: NA; j_call: TRBJ1-6; cdr3_nt: TGTGCCAGCAGCTTAGACGATTCACCCCTCCACTTT; cdr3_aa: CASSLDDSPLHF
v_call: TRBV24-1; clone_size: few; d_call: NA; j_call: TRBJ1-1; cdr3_nt: TGTGCCACCAGAGCAAACACTGAAGCTTTCTTT; cdr3_aa: CATRANTEAFF
v_call: TRBV18; clone_size: many; d_call: TRBD1; j_call: TRBJ1-6; cdr3_nt: TGTGCCAGCTCACCAACAGGGGGCTATAATTCACCCCTCCACTTT; cdr3_aa: CASSPTGGYNSPLHF
v_call: TRBV4-1; clone_size: few; d_call: TRBD1; j_call: TRBJ2-5; cdr3_nt: TGCGCCAGCAGCCAAGTTCAGGGGGCAAGGAGGCAAGAGACCCAGTACTTC; cdr3_aa: CASSQVQGARRQETQYF
v_call: TRBV6-5; clone_size: few; d_call: NA; j_call: TRBJ2-2; cdr3_nt: TGTGCCAGCAGTTATTTTGAGAACACCGGGGAGCTGTTTTTT; cdr3_aa: CASSYFENTGELFF
v_call: TRBV29-1; clone_size: NA; d_call: NA; j_call: TRBJ2-6; cdr3_nt: TGCAGCGTATTCTCTGGGGCCAACGTCCTGACTTTC; cdr3_aa: CSVFSGANVLTF
v_call: TRBV28; clone_size: many; d_call: NA; j_call: TRBJ2-3; cdr3_nt: TGTGCCAGCAGTTTTGGTTTCGGCAGCACAGATACGCAGTATTTT; cdr3_aa: CASSFGFGSTDTQYF
v_call: TRBV19; clone_size: NA; d_call: NA; j_call: TRBJ2-3; cdr3_nt: TGTGCCATCTCCGAAGTAGACACAGATACGCAGTATTTT; cdr3_aa: CAISEVDTDTQYF
v_call: TRBV20-1; clone_size: NA; d_call: TRBD2; j_call: TRBJ2-3; cdr3_nt: TGCAGTGCTAGTGGACTAGCGGGGCTTACGCAGTATTTT; cdr3_aa: CSASGLAGLTQYF
v_call: TRBV6-5; clone_size: NA; d_call: NA; j_call: TRBJ2-1; cdr3_nt: TGTGCCAGCAGTTACTCGAGTGCAACCGGGGCTGAGCAGTTCTTC; cdr3_aa: CASSYSSATGAEQFF
v_call: TRBV5-1; clone_size: NA; d_call: TRBD2; j_call: TRBJ2-7; cdr3_nt: TGCGCCAGCATGTGGACTAGAGGCTCCGAGCAGTACTTC; cdr3_aa: CASMWTRGSEQYF
v_call: TRBV5-1; clone_size: NA; d_call: TRBD2; j_call: TRBJ2-7; cdr3_nt: TGCGCCAGCAGCGTAACTAGCGGGGGGGCCGGCTACGAGCAGTACTTC; cdr3_aa: CASSVTSGGAGYEQYF
v_call: TRBV12-3/TRBV12-4; clone_size: NA; d_call: NA; j_call: TRBJ1-1; cdr3_nt: TGTGCCAGCAGTTTTGGGGGAAGGAAAGCTTTCTTT; cdr3_aa: CASSFGGRKAFF
v_call: TRBV3-1; clone_size: few; d_call: NA; j_call: TRBJ1-6; cdr3_nt: TGTGCCAGCAGCCAAGGGCCCTCAGGGCCACATTCACCCCTCCACTTT; cdr3_aa: CASSQGPSGPHSPLHF
v_call: TRBV5-1; clone_size: few; d_call: NA; j_call: TRBJ2-1; cdr3_nt: TGCGCCAGCAGCAAGGACAACCTCCTCTACAATGAGCAGTTCTTC; cdr3_aa: CASSKDNLLYNEQFF
v_call: TRBV12-3/TRBV12-4; clone_size: NA; d_call: TRBD2; j_call: TRBJ2-7; cdr3_nt: TGTGCCAGCAGTCTCCGACTAGCGGGGCGCTACGAGCAGTACTTC; cdr3_aa: CASSLRLAGRYEQYF
v_call: TRBV24-1; clone_size: NA; d_call: NA; j_call: TRBJ2-2; cdr3_nt: TGTGCCACCAGTGATGTGAGACAGAACACCGGGGAGCTGTTTTTT; cdr3_aa: CATSDVRQNTGELFF
v_call: TRBV11-2; clone_size: NA; d_call: TRBD2; j_call: TRBJ2-1; cdr3_nt: TGTGCCAGCAGCTTACTCCCCACTAGCGGGGGGCGAGGTGAGCAGTTCTTC; cdr3_aa: CASSLLPTSGGRGEQFF
v_call: TRBV20-1; clone_size: few; d_call: NA; j_call: TRBJ2-1; cdr3_nt: TGCAGTGCTAGAGTGTCCCCGGCTGCTCACAATGAGCAGTTCTTC; cdr3_aa: CSARVSPAAHNEQFF
v_call: TRBV7-8; clone_size: NA; d_call: NA; j_call: TRBJ2-4; cdr3_nt: TGTGCCAGCAGCGACCCGGATCTCAAGGCCCAAGCCAAAAACATTCAGTACTTC; cdr3_aa: CASSDPDLKAQAKNIQYF
v_call: TRBV28; clone_size: NA; d_call: NA; j_call: TRBJ1-6; cdr3_nt: TGTGCCAGCACAAGGGGGATCTATAATTCACCCCTCCACTTT; cdr3_aa: CASTRGIYNSPLHF